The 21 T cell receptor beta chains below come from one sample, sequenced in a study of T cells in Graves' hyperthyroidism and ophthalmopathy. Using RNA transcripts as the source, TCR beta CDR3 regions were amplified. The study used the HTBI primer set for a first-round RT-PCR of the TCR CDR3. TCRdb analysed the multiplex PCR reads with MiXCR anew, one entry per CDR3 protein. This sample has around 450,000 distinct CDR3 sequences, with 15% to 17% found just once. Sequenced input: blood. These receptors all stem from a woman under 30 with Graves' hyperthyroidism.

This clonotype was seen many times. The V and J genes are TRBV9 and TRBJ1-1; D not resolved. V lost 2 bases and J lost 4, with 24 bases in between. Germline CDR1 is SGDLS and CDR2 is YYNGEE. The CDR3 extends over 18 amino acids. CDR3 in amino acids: CASSVREGFGSSGTEAFF. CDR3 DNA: TGTGCCAGCAGCGTTCGTGAAGGGTTCGGGTCGTCCGGCACTGAAGCTTTCTTT.

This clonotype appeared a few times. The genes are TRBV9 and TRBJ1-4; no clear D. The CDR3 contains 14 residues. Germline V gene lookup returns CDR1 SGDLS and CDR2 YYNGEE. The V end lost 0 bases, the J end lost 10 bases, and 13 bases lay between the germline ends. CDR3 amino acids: CASSVGAERGKLFF. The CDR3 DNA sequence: TGTGCCAGCAGCGTAGGAGCTGAGAGAGGAAAACTGTTTTTT.

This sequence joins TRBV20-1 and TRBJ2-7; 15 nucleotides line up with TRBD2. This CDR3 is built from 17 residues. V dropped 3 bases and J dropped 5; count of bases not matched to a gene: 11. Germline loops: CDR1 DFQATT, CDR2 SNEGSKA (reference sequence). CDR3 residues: CSASFGLAGGMFDEQYF. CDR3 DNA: TGCAGTGCTAGCTTCGGACTAGCGGGAGGGATGTTTGACGAGCAGTACTTC.

CDR3 sequence (DNA): TGTGCCAGCAGTGAGAGTGGTAGGGAAAAACTGTTTTTT. It encodes CASSESGREKLFF. The V and J genes are TRBV6-4 and TRBJ1-4, with D uncertain. Trimming took 3 bases from V and 8 from J, leaving 10 bases between them. From germline, CDR1 is MRHNA and CDR2 SNTAGT. The CDR3 runs to 13 residues.

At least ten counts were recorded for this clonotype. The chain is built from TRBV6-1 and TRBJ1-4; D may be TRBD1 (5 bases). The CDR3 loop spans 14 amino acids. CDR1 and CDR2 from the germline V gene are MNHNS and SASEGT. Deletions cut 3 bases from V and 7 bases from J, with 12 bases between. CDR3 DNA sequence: TGTGCCAGCAGTGACCGTCGAGGGGCTGAAAAACTGTTTTTT. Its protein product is CASSDRRGAEKLFF.

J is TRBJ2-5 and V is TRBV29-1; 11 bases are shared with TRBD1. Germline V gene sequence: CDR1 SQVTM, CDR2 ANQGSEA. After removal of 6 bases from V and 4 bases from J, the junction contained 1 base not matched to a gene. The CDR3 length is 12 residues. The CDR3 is CSVGQGAETQYF. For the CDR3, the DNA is TGCAGCGTCGGACAGGGGGCAGAGACCCAGTACTTC.

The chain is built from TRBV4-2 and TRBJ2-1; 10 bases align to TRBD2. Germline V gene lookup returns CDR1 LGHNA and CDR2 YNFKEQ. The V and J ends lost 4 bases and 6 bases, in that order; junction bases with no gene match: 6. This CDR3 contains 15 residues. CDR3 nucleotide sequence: TGTGCCAGCAGCCCCACCAGCGGGGGGGTCAATGAGCAGTTCTTC. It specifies CASSPTSGGVNEQFF.

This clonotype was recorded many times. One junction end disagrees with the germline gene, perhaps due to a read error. The chain's CDR3 is CASSQERGYEQYF. CDR3 DNA sequence: TGTGCCAGCAGCCAAGAAAGAGGATACGAGCAGTACTTC. This sequence joins TRBV4-3 and TRBJ2-7; no clear D. The CDR3 runs 13 residues. Germline V gene lookup returns CDR1 LGHNA and CDR2 YSLEER.

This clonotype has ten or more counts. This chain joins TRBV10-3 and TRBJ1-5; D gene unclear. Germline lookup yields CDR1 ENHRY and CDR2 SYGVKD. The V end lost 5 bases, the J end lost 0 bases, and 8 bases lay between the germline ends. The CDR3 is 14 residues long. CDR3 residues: CAISKTDSNQPQHF. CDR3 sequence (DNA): TGTGCCATCAGTAAAACAGATAGCAATCAGCCCCAGCATTTT.

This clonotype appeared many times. The CDR3 DNA reads TGTGCCAGCATCCAAAGGACAGAAACCTACAATGAGCAGTTCTTC. This encodes CASIQRTETYNEQFF. The V gene is TRBV28, the J gene TRBJ2-1; a possible D gene is TRBD1 (6 bases). The germline CDR1 and CDR2 sequences are MDHEN and SYDVKM. Between the trimmed V and J ends, which lost 7 bases and 2 bases, there was a span of 15 bases. The length of the CDR3 is 15 residues.

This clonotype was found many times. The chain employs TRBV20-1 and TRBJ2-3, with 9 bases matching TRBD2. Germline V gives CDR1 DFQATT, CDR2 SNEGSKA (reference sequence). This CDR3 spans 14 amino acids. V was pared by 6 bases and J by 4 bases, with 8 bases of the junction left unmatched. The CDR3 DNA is TGCAGTGCCATTAGCGGGAGTCGAGCAGATACGCAGTATTTT. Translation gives CSAISGSRADTQYF.

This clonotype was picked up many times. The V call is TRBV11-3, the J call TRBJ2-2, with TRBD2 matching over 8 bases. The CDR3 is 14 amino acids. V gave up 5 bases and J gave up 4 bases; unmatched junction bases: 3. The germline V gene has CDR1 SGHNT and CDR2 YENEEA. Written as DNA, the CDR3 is TGTGCCAGCAGCCGCGGGGGGCGCACCGGGGAGCTGTTTTTT. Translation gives CASSRGGRTGELFF.

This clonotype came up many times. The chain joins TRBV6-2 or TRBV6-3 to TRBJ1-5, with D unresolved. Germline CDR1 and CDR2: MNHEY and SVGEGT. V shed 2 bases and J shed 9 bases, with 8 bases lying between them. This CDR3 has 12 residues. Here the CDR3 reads CASSYQKGPQHF. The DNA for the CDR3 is TGTGCCAGCAGTTACCAGAAGGGGCCCCAGCATTTT.

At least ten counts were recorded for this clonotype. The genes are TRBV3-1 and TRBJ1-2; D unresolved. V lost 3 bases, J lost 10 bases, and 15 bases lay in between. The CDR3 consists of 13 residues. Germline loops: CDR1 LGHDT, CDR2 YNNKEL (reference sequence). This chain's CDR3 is CASSQVYSVVYTF. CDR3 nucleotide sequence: TGTGCCAGCAGCCAGGTGTACAGTGTGGTCTACACCTTC.

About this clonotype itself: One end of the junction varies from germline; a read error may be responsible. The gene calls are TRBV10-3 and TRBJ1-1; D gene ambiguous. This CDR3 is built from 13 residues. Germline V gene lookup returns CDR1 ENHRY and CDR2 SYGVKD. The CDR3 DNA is TGTTCCATCAGTGAGTTGTCGAACACTGAAGCTTTCTTT. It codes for CSISELSNTEAFF.

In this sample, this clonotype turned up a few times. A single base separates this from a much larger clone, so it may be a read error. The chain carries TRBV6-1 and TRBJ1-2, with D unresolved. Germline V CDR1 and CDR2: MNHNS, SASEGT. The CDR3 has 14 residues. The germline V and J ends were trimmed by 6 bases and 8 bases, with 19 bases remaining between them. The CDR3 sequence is CASRSTAQRWGYTF. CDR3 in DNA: TGTGCCAGCAGATCCACCGCGCAGCGGTGGGGCTACACCTTC.

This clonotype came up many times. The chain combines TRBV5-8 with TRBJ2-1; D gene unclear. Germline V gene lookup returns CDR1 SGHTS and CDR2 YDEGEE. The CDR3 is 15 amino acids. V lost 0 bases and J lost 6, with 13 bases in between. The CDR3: CASSLDMGSFNEQFF. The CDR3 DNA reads TGTGCCAGCAGCTTGGATATGGGCAGCTTCAATGAGCAGTTCTTC.

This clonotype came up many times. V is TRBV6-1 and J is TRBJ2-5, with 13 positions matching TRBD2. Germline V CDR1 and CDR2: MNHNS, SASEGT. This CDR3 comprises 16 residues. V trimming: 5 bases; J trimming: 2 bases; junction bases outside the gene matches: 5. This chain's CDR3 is CASSHGTSGAQETQYF. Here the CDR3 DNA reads TGTGCCAGCAGTCACGGGACTAGCGGGGCTCAAGAGACCCAGTACTTC.

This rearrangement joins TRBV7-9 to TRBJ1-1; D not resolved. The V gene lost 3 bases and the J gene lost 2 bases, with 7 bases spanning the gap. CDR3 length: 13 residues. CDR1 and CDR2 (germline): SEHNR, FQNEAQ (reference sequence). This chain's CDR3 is CASSFEYNTEAFF. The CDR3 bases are TGTGCCAGCAGCTTTGAGTATAACACTGAAGCTTTCTTT.

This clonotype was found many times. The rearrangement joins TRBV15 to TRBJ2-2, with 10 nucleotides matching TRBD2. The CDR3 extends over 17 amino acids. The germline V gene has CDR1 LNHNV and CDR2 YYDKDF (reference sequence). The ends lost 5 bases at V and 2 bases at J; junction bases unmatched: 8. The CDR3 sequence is CATSETGTSDNTGELFF. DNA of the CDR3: TGTGCCACCAGCGAAACCGGGACTAGCGATAACACCGGGGAGCTGTTTTTT. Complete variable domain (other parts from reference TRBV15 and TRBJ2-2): DAMVIQNPRYQVTQFGKPVTLSCSQTLNHNVMYWYQQKSSQAPKLLFHYYDKDFNNEADTPDNFQSRRPNTSFCFLDIRSPGLGDTAMYLCATSETGTSDNTGELFFGEGSRLTVL.

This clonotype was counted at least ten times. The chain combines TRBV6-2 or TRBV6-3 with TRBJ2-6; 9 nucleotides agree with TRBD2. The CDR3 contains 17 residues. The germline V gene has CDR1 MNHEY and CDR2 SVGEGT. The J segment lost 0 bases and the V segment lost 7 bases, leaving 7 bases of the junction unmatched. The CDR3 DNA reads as TGTGCCAGCAACTCACTAGCGGGCTTCTCTGGGGCCAACGTCCTGACTTTC. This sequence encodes CASNSLAGFSGANVLTF.